This record looks at one T cell receptor beta chain sequence and its context. Its specificity is not known. The CDR3 has 15 amino acids. CDR1 and CDR2 (germline): SNHLY, FYNNEI. Deletions cut 1 base from V and 5 bases from J, with 14 bases between. Primers used in a second PCR of about 6 to 11 cycles were a sample-barcoded 5' primer and a J-beta primer mix. Every cDNA molecule carried a tag from a template-switch adaptor bearing 12 random nucleotides. TCRdb passed the 5' RACE reads through MiXCR, listing each CDR3 protein once. The data contain about 640,000 distinct CDR3 sequences, about 53% of them singletons. The data were obtained in a study of blood T cells in healthy people across ages. Findings and caveats of the study: The authors considered diversity estimates from one million T cells to be underestimates. In these data, TCR beta diversity tracked strongly with naive T cell percentage.

Sequences were obtained from blood. The chain employs TRBV2 and TRBJ1-1; D perhaps matches TRBD1 (6 bases). The TCR comes from a man aged 55 to 70 in good health. In DNA, the CDR3 is TGTGCCAGCAGTGAAGTTGGGGGGCCGGGTACTGAAGCTTTCTTT. Translating it yields CASSEVGGPGTEAFF.